This note documents a single T cell receptor (beta chain) sequence. The CDR3 contains 11 residues. Germline values: CDR1 SGDLS, CDR2 YYNGEE. Trimming took 3 bases from V and 6 from J, leaving 6 bases between them. The assay was immunoSEQ multiplex PCR, and TCRdb's table has in-frame clones only and misses some. Here the sample spans 140,000 to 150,000 clones, about 92% being singletons. This sample was taken from a study of T cell responses to AZD1222 COVID-19 vaccine. This TCR derives from an adult who received the AZD1222 COVID-19 vaccine. J is TRBJ1-2 and V is TRBV9; D is unclear. This sample comprised peripheral blood, obtained 28 days after the second AZD1222 dose. CDR3 in amino acids: CASSGYNGYTF. The CDR3 DNA reads TGTGCCAGCAGCGGTTACAATGGCTACACCTTC.